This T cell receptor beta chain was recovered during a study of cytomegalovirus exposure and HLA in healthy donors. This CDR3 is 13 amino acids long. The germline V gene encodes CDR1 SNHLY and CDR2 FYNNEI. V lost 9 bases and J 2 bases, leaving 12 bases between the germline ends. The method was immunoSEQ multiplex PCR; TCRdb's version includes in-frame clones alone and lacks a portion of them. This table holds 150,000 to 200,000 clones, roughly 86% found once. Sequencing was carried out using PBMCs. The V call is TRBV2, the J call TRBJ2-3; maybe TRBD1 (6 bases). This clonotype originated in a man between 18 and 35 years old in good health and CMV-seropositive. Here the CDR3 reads CARRGGFTDTQYF. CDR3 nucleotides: TGTGCCAGAAGAGGGGGATTCACAGATACGCAGTATTTT.